The 15 T cell receptor beta chains below come from one sample, sequenced in a study of blood T cell repertoires in COVID-19. Profiled with immunoSEQ multiplex PCR; TCRdb holds only in-frame clones, not every one. Among 81,000 or so clones listed, approximately 86% were seen once. Sequenced material: peripheral blood. These receptors came from a woman in her 70s with active or convalescent COVID-19.

The chain carries TRBV4-2 and TRBJ1-4; D call uncertain. Germline V gene data show CDR1 as LGHNA and CDR2 as YNFKEQ. This CDR3 is 15 amino acids long. The V and J ends lost 4 bases and 8 bases respectively, with 17 bases between them. The CDR3 reads CASSLSVRREEKLFF. CDR3 nucleotide sequence: TGTGCCAGCAGCCTCTCGGTTCGCCGTGAGGAAAAACTGTTTTTT.

V and J are TRBV18 and TRBJ1-2; no definite D call. The CDR3 has 13 residues. V lost 3 bases and J 8 bases, leaving 13 bases between the germline ends. Germline CDR1 and CDR2: KGHSH and LQKENI. Written as DNA, the CDR3 is TGTGCCAGCTCACCTACCTACCCGGGGGGCTACACCTTC. Its protein product is CASSPTYPGGYTF.

The rearrangement uses TRBV21-1 and TRBJ2-1; the table's D call of TRBD2 was not tested on the DNA. TRBV21-1 is classified as a pseudogene. CDR3 length: 17 residues. CDR3 in amino acids: CASSEASGGAPYNEQFF. DNA for the CDR3: TGTGCCAGCAGCGAGGCTAGCGGGGGGGCCCCCTACAATGAGCAGTTCTTC.

The V gene is TRBV11-2, the J gene TRBJ2-7, with 11 bases aligning to TRBD1. The trim removed 1 base at V and 4 bases at J, leaving 3 bases unmatched. This CDR3 is built from 15 residues. The germline V gene has CDR1 SGHAT and CDR2 FQNNGV. The CDR3 DNA is TGTGCCAGCAGCTTAGGGACAGGGGGCTTGTACGAGCAGTACTTC. Amino acid sequence: CASSLGTGGLYEQYF.

This sequence joins TRBV5-6 and TRBJ1-2; D perhaps matches TRBD1 (5 bases). CDR3 size: 11 residues. The V gene lost 0 bases and the J gene lost 12 bases, with 9 bases spanning the gap. Germline V CDR1 and CDR2: SGHDT, YYEEEE. As DNA, the CDR3 is TGTGCCAGCAGCTTGGCCGGGGGAGACACCTTC. Translating it yields CASSLAGGDTF.

The rearrangement joins TRBV28 to TRBJ1-1, with D tentatively TRBD1 (5 bases). The CDR3 is 12 amino acids. Trimming removed 6 bases at V and 6 bases at J, with 11 bases between. Looked up from germline, CDR1 is MDHEN and CDR2 is SYDVKM. The CDR3 loop reads CASSWQGSEAFF. CDR3 nucleotide sequence: TGTGCCAGCAGCTGGCAGGGCTCTGAAGCTTTCTTT.

This clone was seen a handful of times. The rearrangement uses TRBV5-5 and TRBJ1-1, with D unclear. The germline V gene has CDR1 SGHKS and CDR2 YYEKEE (reference sequence). Trimming removed 4 bases from V and 5 bases from J, with 12 bases in between. This CDR3 spans 13 amino acids. As DNA, the CDR3 is TGTGCCAGCAGCCCTGTAACGGGGACTGAAGCTTTCTTT. Translation gives CASSPVTGTEAFF.

With regard to this clone: Relative to the germline gene, one junction end is altered; a read error may explain this. The V and J genes are TRBV13 and TRBJ2-1; tentatively, D is TRBD1 (5 bases). The CDR3 runs 14 residues. Germline loops: CDR1 PRHDT, CDR2 FYEKMQ (reference sequence). CDR3 sequence reads: CASSLGAPNNEQFF. The CDR3 DNA follows: TGTGCCAGCAGCCTAGGGGCCCCAAACAATGAGCAGTTCTTC.

The rearrangement links TRBV24-1 to TRBJ2-3; the D is unclear. This CDR3 is built from 15 residues. Trimming cost V 3 bases and J 2 bases, with 11 bases left between them. Per germline, CDR1 KGHDR and CDR2 SFDVKD. The CDR3 reads CATSDPALPTDTQYF. The CDR3 DNA follows: TGTGCCACCAGTGATCCCGCGCTACCCACAGATACGCAGTATTTT.

CDR3 protein: CASSFSLDTYSYEQYF. As DNA, the CDR3 is TGTGCCAGCAGTTTTTCTCTGGACACCTACTCCTACGAGCAGTACTTC. V and J are TRBV28 and TRBJ2-7; a weak D match, TRBD1 (5 bases). The germline CDR1 and CDR2 sequences are MDHEN and SYDVKM. Trimming took off 3 bases at V and 0 bases at J, with 15 bases between the two ends. The CDR3 runs to 16 residues.

V usage is TRBV19 and J usage is TRBJ1-5, with 11 bases matching TRBD1. The V segment lost 10 bases and the J segment 2 bases; nucleotides outside the gene matches: 10. Per germline, CDR1 LNHDA and CDR2 SQIVND (reference sequence). CDR3 size: 16 residues. The CDR3 DNA reads as TGTGCCACCGAACCCACGGACAGGGGGCGCAATCAGCCCCAGCATTTT. Translated, it gives CATEPTDRGRNQPQHF.

This clone was observed a few times. The chain combines TRBV7-9 with TRBJ2-7; a possible D gene is TRBD2 (6 bases). V lost 2 bases, J lost 3 bases, and 26 bases lay in between. Germline V lookup: CDR1 SEHNR, CDR2 FQNEAQ (reference sequence). CDR3 length equals 19 residues. The chain's CDR3 is CASSLYLGGGVRRFYEQYF. In DNA form, the CDR3 reads TGTGCCAGCAGCTTATATTTGGGTGGAGGGGTCCGTCGATTCTACGAGCAGTACTTC.

The chain couples TRBV5-1 to TRBJ1-3; TRBD1 aligns across 8 bases. CDR1 is SGHRS and CDR2 is YFSETQ in the germline V gene. The CDR3 loop spans 16 amino acids. V gave up 3 bases and J gave up 0 bases; unmatched junction bases: 5. The CDR3 bases are TGCGCCAGCAGCTCCGGGACAGGCGACTCTGGAAACACCATATATTTT. This translates into CASSSGTGDSGNTIYF. Based on the CDR3 plus reference TRBV5-1 and TRBJ1-3, the full variable domain is KAGVTQTPRYLIKTRGQQVTLSCSPISGHRSVSWYQQTPGQGLQFLFEYFSETQRNKGNFPGRFSGRQFSNSRSEMNVSTLELGDSALYLCASSSGTGDSGNTIYFGEGSWLTVV.

This chain links TRBV28 with TRBJ2-2, with 8 bases matching TRBD2. Germline lookup yields CDR1 MDHEN and CDR2 SYDVKM. V lost 4 bases and J lost 5; bases outside the gene matches: 6. CDR3 size: 15 residues. CDR3 nucleotide sequence: TGTGCCAGCAGTTCCCCCGGGGGGGGGACCGGGGAGCTGTTTTTT. Protein product: CASSSPGGGTGELFF.

This chain links TRBV5-1 with TRBJ1-5; 8 bases agree with TRBD1. Germline trimming cut 4 bases from V and 6 bases from J; bases unmatched to any gene: 12. This CDR3 contains 16 residues. Germline V gene data show CDR1 as SGHRS and CDR2 as YFSETQ. Written as DNA, the CDR3 is TGCGCCAGCAGCCCCCGGGGGTCAGGGGGCGGTCAGCCCCAGCATTTT. Its protein is CASSPRGSGGGQPQHF.